The 24 T cell receptor beta chains listed next were all sequenced from one sample in a study of OX40 agonist ivuxolimab in advanced cancers. Generated by immunoSEQ multiplex PCR, the TCRdb table keeps only in-frame clones and is missing some. Seen here are about 82,000 clones, roughly 90% observed once, and the top ten hold under 3%. The sequencing here drew on CD4+ or CD8+ T cells sorted from blood, taken in a trial of the OX40 agonist ivuxolimab. These receptors were obtained from an adult with an advanced solid tumor such as melanoma, head and neck, liver or kidney cancer.

V and J are TRBV21-1 and TRBJ1-1; TRBD1 reflects the table's D call only, with no check against the DNA. TRBV21-1 is a listed pseudogene. The CDR3 is 16 residues long. Written as DNA, the CDR3 is TGTGCCAGCACCGAGGGACAGGGGAATGGAAACACTGAAGCTTTCTTT. The encoded protein is CASTEGQGNGNTEAFF.

This chain joins TRBV4-1 and TRBJ1-5, with 9 bases fitting TRBD1. CDR1 is MGHRA, CDR2 YSYEKL, per germline. Losses at the gene ends were 4 bases for V and 1 base for J; bases not matched to a gene: 8. CDR3 length: 17 amino acids. The CDR3 spells CASSRTGAVGSNQPQHF. CDR3 sequence (DNA): TGCGCCAGCAGCCGGACAGGGGCGGTTGGCAGCAATCAGCCCCAGCATTTT.

CDR3 sequence (DNA): TGTGCCAGCTCACCAACCGGGACTGCCCTCGAGGGACAGTACTTC. Residues: CASSPTGTALEGQYF. V usage is TRBV18 and J usage is TRBJ2-7; a weak D match, TRBD2 (6 bases). The CDR3 sequence is 15 residues long. The germline V gene encodes CDR1 KGHSH and CDR2 LQKENI. V dropped 2 bases and J dropped 10 bases, with 21 bases sitting between them.

The V call is TRBV9, the J call TRBJ2-5, with 7 bases that match TRBD2. Per the germline V gene, CDR1 is SGDLS and CDR2 is YYNGEE. The V gene end was trimmed by 0 bases and the J gene end by 1 base; junction bases not matched to a gene: 3. The CDR3 covers 15 residues. CDR3 coding DNA: TGTGCCAGCAGCGTAGCCCCTAGCGGCCAAGAGACCCAGTACTTC. It is translated as CASSVAPSGQETQYF.

The chain uses TRBV19 and TRBJ2-2; tentative D call: TRBD2 (6 bases). The V end was cut by 3 bases, the J end by 1 base, with 12 bases between. Germline CDR1 is LNHDA and CDR2 is SQIVND (reference sequence). CDR3 length equals 16 residues. CDR3 loop: CASSIGSLKNTGELFF. DNA for the CDR3: TGTGCCAGTAGTATCGGGAGTCTCAAGAACACCGGGGAGCTGTTTTTT.

The chain is built from TRBV5-1 and TRBJ1-2; D gene unclear. Trimming took off 1 base at V and 0 bases at J, with 7 bases between the two ends. The germline V gene has CDR1 SGHRS and CDR2 YFSETQ. There are 14 residues in the CDR3. The CDR3 DNA sequence: TGCGCCAGCAGCTTGACAGCAACTAACTATGGCTACACCTTC. Translation: CASSLTATNYGYTF.

V is TRBV6-5 and J is TRBJ1-3; no definite D call. Germline values: CDR1 MNHEY, CDR2 SVGAGI. The CDR3 sequence is 15 residues long. The V end lost 10 bases, the J end lost 0 bases, and 16 bases lay between the germline ends. The DNA for the CDR3 is TGTGCCACGAGCCCCGACGGCCTCTCTGGAAACACCATATATTTT. This codes for CATSPDGLSGNTIYF.

The V and J genes are TRBV5-1 and TRBJ2-2, with 12 positions matching TRBD1. J lost 4 bases, V lost 4 bases, and 11 bases had no gene match. The CDR3 runs to 18 residues. The germline V gene encodes CDR1 SGHRS and CDR2 YFSETQ. This CDR3 is CASSPGQGAYRGTGELFF. CDR3 DNA sequence: TGCGCCAGCAGCCCGGGACAGGGGGCTTATAGAGGCACCGGGGAGCTGTTTTTT.

CDR3 bases: TGTGCCAGCAGCGTAGCAGGGCTCAATGAGCAGTTCTTC. It translates to CASSVAGLNEQFF. This chain connects TRBV9 to TRBJ2-1; TRBD1 is a possible D gene (5 bases). The CDR3 extends over 13 amino acids. The germline V gene encodes CDR1 SGDLS and CDR2 YYNGEE. The ends were cut back, 0 bases at V and 6 bases at J, with 7 bases in the middle.

The chain is built from TRBV4-3 and TRBJ2-2; no clear D gene. Germline loops: CDR1 LGHNA, CDR2 YSLEER. This CDR3 has 16 amino acids. Between the trimmed V and J ends, which lost 0 bases and 4 bases, there was a span of 12 bases. CDR3 in amino acids: CASSQEFRTGTGELFF. The CDR3 DNA reads as TGCGCCAGCAGCCAAGAATTCCGGACGGGCACCGGGGAGCTGTTTTTT.

The rearrangement uses TRBV5-1 and TRBJ2-5; D not certain. Trimming removed 0 bases at V and 4 bases at J, with 16 bases between. CDR3 size: 16 residues. Germline V gene data show CDR1 as SGHRS and CDR2 as YFSETQ. The CDR3 bases are TGCGCCAGCAGCTTGGAAACCCTCAGCTGGGGAGAGACCCAGTACTTC. Translation: CASSLETLSWGETQYF.

V is TRBV13 and J is TRBJ2-1; 9 bases are a match to TRBD2. V was clipped by 3 bases and J by 7 bases; unmatched bases: 4. Germline V lookup: CDR1 PRHDT, CDR2 FYEKMQ (reference sequence). The CDR3 loop spans 14 amino acids. CDR3 residues: CASSFTSGFNEQFF. CDR3 in DNA: TGTGCCAGCAGCTTTACTAGCGGGTTTAATGAGCAGTTCTTC.

The chain carries TRBV9 and TRBJ1-2, with D maybe TRBD1 (6 bases). This CDR3 is 15 amino acids long. Trimming removed 1 base from V and 4 bases from J, with 14 bases in between. In germline, CDR1 is SGDLS, CDR2 YYNGEE. CDR3 loop: CASSVSRTVSYGYTF. The CDR3 coding sequence is TGTGCCAGCAGCGTATCCCGGACAGTGTCCTATGGCTACACCTTC.

This chain connects TRBV18 to TRBJ2-1, with 7 bases lining up with TRBD2. Trimming cost V 0 bases and J 10 bases; bases outside gene matches: 12. Germline V CDR1 and CDR2: KGHSH, LQKENI. The CDR3 has 16 amino acids. The CDR3 coding sequence is TGTGCCAGCTCACCACCGGCGGCAGGGAGGGCGGGAGAGCAGTTCTTC. Translated: CASSPPAAGRAGEQFF.

The chain has TRBV7-9 and TRBJ1-1; 10 bases line up with TRBD1. Per the germline V gene, CDR1 is SEHNR and CDR2 is FQNEAQ (reference sequence). This CDR3 comprises 13 residues. The trim removed 3 bases at V and 11 bases at J, leaving 6 bases unmatched. The CDR3 sequence: CASSFLTGGYAFF. DNA for the CDR3: TGTGCCAGCAGCTTTTTGACAGGGGGCTACGCTTTCTTT.

The chain combines TRBV5-1 with TRBJ2-5, with D perhaps TRBD2 (5 bases). V was shortened by 6 bases and J by 5 bases, with 14 bases between the two germline ends. The germline V gene encodes CDR1 SGHRS and CDR2 YFSETQ. The CDR3 length is 13 residues. CDR3: CASNSGSWETQYF. The DNA of the CDR3 is TGCGCCAGCAATTCGGGATCCTGGGAGACCCAGTACTTC.

V and J are TRBV25-1 and TRBJ2-2; 8 bases map to TRBD2. The J segment lost 4 bases and the V segment lost 4 bases, leaving 8 bases of the junction unmatched. The V gene's germline CDR1 is MGHDK and CDR2 SYGVNS. This CDR3 has 16 residues. DNA for the CDR3: TGTGCCAGCAGTGCCCGGGGGGGGCGTAGCACCGGGGAGCTGTTTTTT. It translates to CASSARGGRSTGELFF.

The V gene is TRBV28, the J gene TRBJ2-2, with D possibly matching TRBD2 (6 bases). V lost 3 bases and J 3 bases, leaving 11 bases between the germline ends. Germline V lookup: CDR1 MDHEN, CDR2 SYDVKM. The CDR3 is 15 amino acids. CDR3 sequence reads: CASSFGGLDTGELFF. CDR3 DNA sequence: TGTGCCAGCAGTTTTGGGGGGTTGGACACCGGGGAGCTGTTTTTT. Drawing the rest from reference TRBV28 and TRBJ2-2, the complete variable domain is DVKVTQSSRYLVKRTGEKVFLECVQDMDHENMFWYRQDPGLGLRLIYFSYDVKMKEKGDIPEGYSVSREKKERFSLILESASTNQTSMYLCASSFGGLDTGELFFGEGSRLTVL.

This chain connects TRBV28 to TRBJ2-1; D is unclear. V shed 2 bases and J shed 5 bases, with 13 bases lying between them. The CDR3 is 15 residues long. Germline loops: CDR1 MDHEN, CDR2 SYDVKM. The CDR3 reads CASSLTGKRDNEQFF. CDR3 DNA: TGTGCCAGCAGTTTAACCGGCAAGCGCGACAATGAGCAGTTCTTC.

The chain is built from TRBV27 and TRBJ1-4; maybe TRBD1 (5 bases). Germline V CDR1 and CDR2: MNHEY, SMNVEV (reference sequence). V lost 3 bases to trimming and J lost 7 bases, with 12 bases between them. This CDR3 spans 14 amino acids. CDR3 bases: TGTGCCAGCAGTTTTGGGGGGATGAGTGAAAAACTGTTTTTT. The encoded protein is CASSFGGMSEKLFF. The variable domain in full, with the rest retrieved from reference TRBV27 and TRBJ1-4, is EAQVTQNPRYLITVTGKKLTVTCSQNMNHEYMSWYRQDPGLGLRQIYYSMNVEVTDKGDVPEGYKVSRKEKRNFPLILESPSPNQTSLYFCASSFGGMSEKLFFGSGTQLSVL.

The chain couples TRBV18 to TRBJ2-1; D not resolved. Germline values: CDR1 KGHSH, CDR2 LQKENI. This CDR3 comprises 13 residues. V was cut by 0 bases and J by 9 bases, with 9 bases left in between. This chain's CDR3 is CASSPPGSGEQFF. DNA of the CDR3: TGTGCCAGCTCACCACCTGGCTCGGGTGAGCAGTTCTTC.

CDR3 amino acids: CASSQLDRGPVGTQYF. For the CDR3, the DNA is TGCGCCAGCAGCCAACTCGACAGGGGGCCGGTCGGGACCCAGTACTTC. The chain links TRBV5-1 to TRBJ2-5; 10 positions agree with TRBD1. Germline V gives CDR1 SGHRS, CDR2 YFSETQ. Trimming took 4 bases from V and 7 from J; bases not matched to a gene: 13. CDR3 length: 16 amino acids.

The chain links TRBV10-3 to TRBJ2-3; 13 positions match TRBD2. J was trimmed by 3 bases and V by 3 bases; bases with no gene match: 6. The germline CDR1 and CDR2 sequences are ENHRY and SYGVKD. This CDR3 contains 17 residues. CDR3 in amino acids: CAISDTSGRAGTDTQYF. DNA of the CDR3: TGTGCCATCAGTGACACTAGCGGGAGGGCCGGGACAGATACGCAGTATTTT.

This clone was picked up a small number of times. The CDR3 nucleotides read TGTGCCAGCTCACCGATGGGGAACACTGAAGCTTTCTTT. Its translation is CASSPMGNTEAFF. This rearrangement joins TRBV18 to TRBJ1-1; D gene unclear. The CDR3 covers 13 residues. The germline V gene encodes CDR1 KGHSH and CDR2 LQKENI. V was shortened by 3 bases and J by 1 base, with 6 bases between the two germline ends.